These 10 T cell receptor beta chains came from one sample sequenced in a study of blood T cell repertoires in COVID-19. Here immunoSEQ multiplex PCR was the method, and the copy in TCRdb shows in-frame clones only, minus some. The table has a few hundred thousand clones, about four fifths seen once; the top ten hold approximately 5%. Material: PBMCs or T cells enriched from blood (not recorded which). These TCRs come from a woman aged 45-65 years who had recovered from COVID-19.

The genes are TRBV6-2 or TRBV6-3 and TRBJ1-6; D might be TRBD1 (6 bases). Germline V gene sequence: CDR1 MNHEY, CDR2 SVGEGT. The V gene lost 2 bases and the J gene lost 6 bases, with 11 bases spanning the gap. The CDR3 totals 15 residues. Written as DNA, the CDR3 is TGTGCCAGCAGTTACACCCAGGGGCTTAATTCACCCCTCCACTTT. Residues: CASSYTQGLNSPLHF.

In this sample, this clone turned up a few times. This chain links TRBV30 with TRBJ1-2; tentatively, D is TRBD1 (6 bases). Germline loops: CDR1 GTSNPN, CDR2 SVGIG (reference sequence). The CDR3 spans 12 residues. Trimming pared 2 bases from V and 10 bases from J, leaving 14 bases between. DNA for the CDR3: TGTGCCTGGAGTCAGGACAGCGTCCTCTACACCTTC. This codes for CAWSQDSVLYTF.

The sample holds one count of this clone. This sequence joins TRBV5-1 and TRBJ2-3, with 10 bases fitting TRBD2. Germline V gene data show CDR1 as SGHRS and CDR2 as YFSETQ. J lost 6 bases, V lost 0 bases, and 4 bases had no gene match. The CDR3 has 15 residues. The chain's CDR3 is CASSLDQREGDTQYF. DNA of the CDR3: TGCGCCAGCAGCTTGGATCAGCGGGAGGGCGATACGCAGTATTTT.

The V call is TRBV27, the J call TRBJ2-2; tentative D call: TRBD1 (6 bases). Per the germline V gene, CDR1 is MNHEY and CDR2 is SMNVEV (reference sequence). Trimming took off 5 bases at V and 1 base at J, with 14 bases between the two ends. The CDR3 has 16 amino acids. The CDR3 reads CASSTPGTWNTGELFF. As DNA, the CDR3 is TGTGCCAGCAGTACGCCCGGGACATGGAACACCGGGGAGCTGTTTTTT.

The gene calls are TRBV7-2 and TRBJ1-1; tentative D call: TRBD1 (6 bases). The CDR3 spans 14 residues. The V gene's germline CDR1 is SGHTA and CDR2 FQGNSA. Trimming took 7 bases from V and 0 from J, leaving 12 bases between them. The CDR3 nucleotides read TGTGCCAGCACCGCGACAGGCCTGAACACTGAAGCTTTCTTT. Its protein is CASTATGLNTEAFF.

The chain uses TRBV24-1 and TRBJ2-2; D is ambiguous. V was cut by 7 bases and J by 2 bases, with 4 bases left in between. Germline V lookup: CDR1 KGHDR, CDR2 SFDVKD. The CDR3 sequence is 12 residues long. In DNA form, the CDR3 reads TGTGCCACCAGGGGCAACACCGGGGAGCTGTTTTTT. This codes for CATRGNTGELFF.

The chain employs TRBV7-3 and TRBJ2-2, with 7 nucleotides matching TRBD1. Germline V gene lookup returns CDR1 SGHTA and CDR2 FQGTGA. The CDR3 is made up of 18 amino acids. J gave up 1 base and V 5 bases, and 13 bases lay outside the gene matches. CDR3 DNA: TGTGCCAGCAGCCAACAGGGAGCTCAGGGGGTGAACACCGGGGAGCTGTTTTTT. Translating gives CASSQQGAQGVNTGELFF.

The chain combines TRBV6-2 or TRBV6-3 with TRBJ2-2; D perhaps matches TRBD1 (6 bases). Germline CDR1 and CDR2: MNHEY and SVGEGT. The V end was cut by 2 bases, the J end by 1 base, with 11 bases between. This CDR3 is built from 16 residues. The CDR3 DNA sequence: TGTGCCAGCAGTTACGGGGGCGCGGGGAACACCGGGGAGCTGTTTTTT. Translating gives CASSYGGAGNTGELFF.

This clone was observed once. The chain uses TRBV10-3 and TRBJ2-2; weak D call: TRBD2 (6 bases). V was trimmed by 0 bases and J by 6 bases, leaving 11 bases between them. The CDR3 spans 15 residues. CDR1 is ENHRY, CDR2 SYGVKD, per germline. As DNA, the CDR3 is TGTGCCATCAGTGAGTCGGGGACTCGCTCCGGGGAGCTGTTTTTT. Translation gives CAISESGTRSGELFF.

The genes are TRBV11-2 and TRBJ2-1; a weak D match, TRBD2 (5 bases). Germline CDR1 is SGHAT and CDR2 is FQNNGV. The CDR3 is 15 residues long. V lost 7 bases, J lost 8 bases, and 21 bases lay in between. CDR3 loop: CASNSGDTRVDEQFF. In DNA form, the CDR3 reads TGTGCCAGCAATTCCGGAGACACTAGGGTGGATGAGCAGTTCTTC.